These T cell receptor beta chains were read from a single sample in a study of CD8 T cells in ankylosing spondylitis. MiXCR was run by TCRdb on the 5' RACE reads, yielding one entry per CDR3 protein. The sample holds about 200,000 distinct CDR3 sequences, 7% to 8% seen once. The sample comprised blood, either unsorted or a sorted T cell fraction (not recorded which). The receptors stem from a male donor with ankylosing spondylitis. CDR3s include the opening cysteine and the closing phenylalanine or tryptophan. Each record gives: V gene, J gene, clone size, CDR3 protein. Rows may omit the clone size; those that give it use once, few, many or a size class.

v_gene: TRBV20-1; j_gene: TRBJ1-2; abundance: few; CDR3aa: CSAGPGTGASGYTF
v_gene: TRBV19; j_gene: TRBJ1-1; abundance: NA; CDR3aa: CASSMLNTEAFF
v_gene: TRBV9; j_gene: TRBJ1-2; abundance: many; CDR3aa: CASSSRGTSYGYTF
v_gene: TRBV4-3; j_gene: TRBJ2-3; abundance: many; CDR3aa: CASSQDYRVIDTQYF
v_gene: TRBV20-1; j_gene: TRBJ2-7; abundance: NA; CDR3aa: CSASGLYEQYF
v_gene: TRBV19; j_gene: TRBJ1-6; abundance: NA; CDR3aa: CASSPVKHSPLHF
v_gene: TRBV4-3; j_gene: TRBJ2-1; abundance: NA; CDR3aa: CASSQEGSVRYYNEQFF
v_gene: TRBV20-1; j_gene: TRBJ2-7; abundance: many; CDR3aa: CSARRDTRSYEQYF
v_gene: TRBV27; j_gene: TRBJ1-1; abundance: many; CDR3aa: CASSLRRDTEAFF
v_gene: TRBV4-3; j_gene: TRBJ1-4; abundance: many; CDR3aa: CASSQDQGFEKLFF
v_gene: TRBV6-1; j_gene: TRBJ2-1; abundance: NA; CDR3aa: CASIQTPRGRGNEQFF
v_gene: TRBV12-3/TRBV12-4; j_gene: TRBJ1-2; abundance: many; CDR3aa: CASRTANGYTF
v_gene: TRBV24-1; j_gene: TRBJ2-3; abundance: few; CDR3aa: CATSAETSGGRFDTQYF
v_gene: TRBV28; j_gene: TRBJ2-3; abundance: many; CDR3aa: CASSPISGRVDTQYF
v_gene: TRBV5-6; j_gene: TRBJ2-3; abundance: many; CDR3aa: CASSLGAGEPAETQYF
v_gene: TRBV12-3/TRBV12-4; j_gene: TRBJ2-1; abundance: many; CDR3aa: CASTLGAGGGYNEQFF
v_gene: TRBV4-2; j_gene: TRBJ2-1; abundance: many; CDR3aa: CASSLLGPYNEQFF
v_gene: TRBV4-3; j_gene: TRBJ2-5; abundance: few; CDR3aa: CASSLGLAAAETQYF
v_gene: TRBV7-9; j_gene: TRBJ1-2; abundance: many; CDR3aa: CASSSGPLYGYTF
v_gene: TRBV27; j_gene: TRBJ2-7; abundance: few; CDR3aa: CASSLEGDEGEQYF
v_gene: TRBV27; j_gene: TRBJ2-3; abundance: many; CDR3aa: CASSPGIFGTDTQYF
v_gene: TRBV20-1; j_gene: TRBJ2-1; abundance: many; CDR3aa: CSASTQNEQFF
v_gene: TRBV11-2; j_gene: TRBJ1-2; abundance: NA; CDR3aa: CASSSPLKTEYGYTF
v_gene: TRBV5-1; j_gene: TRBJ2-7; abundance: few; CDR3aa: CASSSWTGSSSYEQYF
v_gene: TRBV29-1; j_gene: TRBJ2-1; abundance: many; CDR3aa: CSARDRGIGNEQFF
v_gene: TRBV4-1; j_gene: TRBJ2-2; abundance: many; CDR3aa: CASSQELRNTGELFF
v_gene: TRBV3-1; j_gene: TRBJ1-1; abundance: many; CDR3aa: CASSPRRAFAEAFF
v_gene: TRBV5-6; j_gene: TRBJ2-5; abundance: few; CDR3aa: CASSRGSGRAFQETQYF
v_gene: TRBV11-1; j_gene: TRBJ2-7; abundance: NA; CDR3aa: CASSLAPGLSYEQYF
v_gene: TRBV6-5; j_gene: TRBJ1-2; abundance: NA; CDR3aa: CASSYSRPAYGYTF
v_gene: TRBV4-2; j_gene: TRBJ2-1; abundance: many; CDR3aa: CASSLNKNSYNEQFF
v_gene: TRBV12-3/TRBV12-4; j_gene: TRBJ1-2; abundance: many; CDR3aa: CASSQGQGLYGYTF
v_gene: TRBV7-2; j_gene: TRBJ1-1; abundance: many; CDR3aa: CASSLYRTATLGAFF
v_gene: TRBV13; j_gene: TRBJ1-2; abundance: few; CDR3aa: CASSLDRSYGYTF
v_gene: TRBV18; j_gene: TRBJ2-1; abundance: many; CDR3aa: CASSPGGAGGPYNEQFF
v_gene: TRBV6-2/TRBV6-3; j_gene: TRBJ1-2; abundance: many; CDR3aa: CASSRRGPVYGYTF
v_gene: TRBV7-2; j_gene: TRBJ2-7; abundance: NA; CDR3aa: CASSSRLAGTLVSYEQYF
v_gene: TRBV6-2/TRBV6-3; j_gene: TRBJ2-5; abundance: many; CDR3aa: CASRIDRAGRETQYF
v_gene: TRBV15; j_gene: TRBJ2-1; abundance: many; CDR3aa: CATSRDTEREEQFF
v_gene: TRBV7-2; j_gene: TRBJ2-5; abundance: many; CDR3aa: CASSLVPKSTETQYF
v_gene: TRBV4-3; j_gene: TRBJ2-3; abundance: many; CDR3aa: CASSQDYRTGGTDTQYF
v_gene: TRBV12-3/TRBV12-4; j_gene: TRBJ2-1; abundance: many; CDR3aa: CASSLGGAVYNEQFF
v_gene: TRBV29-1; j_gene: TRBJ1-2; abundance: few; CDR3aa: CSVSEDRLNYGYTF
v_gene: TRBV19; j_gene: TRBJ2-7; abundance: NA; CDR3aa: CASQGFGDEQYF
v_gene: TRBV2; j_gene: TRBJ2-7; abundance: few; CDR3aa: CASWTGPSYEQYF
v_gene: TRBV11-2; j_gene: TRBJ2-7; abundance: many; CDR3aa: CASSWDQGISYEQYF
v_gene: TRBV15; j_gene: TRBJ1-4; abundance: many; CDR3aa: CATSRDGTGLDEKLFF
v_gene: TRBV7-8; j_gene: TRBJ2-7; abundance: many; CDR3aa: CASSLRHGVDEQYF
v_gene: TRBV10-3; j_gene: TRBJ2-7; abundance: many; CDR3aa: CAISDSSGPTTYEQYF
v_gene: TRBV5-5; j_gene: TRBJ2-2; abundance: NA; CDR3aa: CASSQFWAGGTTGELFF
v_gene: TRBV29-1; j_gene: TRBJ2-2; abundance: many; CDR3aa: CSVVGTPQDSGELFF
v_gene: TRBV10-2; j_gene: TRBJ2-1; abundance: many; CDR3aa: CASKFSAGGFLGNEQFF
v_gene: TRBV7-9; j_gene: TRBJ2-7; abundance: many; CDR3aa: CASSMGYGEQYF
v_gene: TRBV7-2; j_gene: TRBJ2-3; abundance: many; CDR3aa: CASRERSYTDTQYF
v_gene: TRBV9; j_gene: TRBJ2-7; abundance: few; CDR3aa: CASSRSRRPYEQYF
v_gene: TRBV12-3/TRBV12-4; j_gene: TRBJ2-7; abundance: many; CDR3aa: CASSWGTTYEQYF
v_gene: TRBV12-3/TRBV12-4; j_gene: TRBJ2-2; abundance: few; CDR3aa: CASSFKNPQGTNTGELFF